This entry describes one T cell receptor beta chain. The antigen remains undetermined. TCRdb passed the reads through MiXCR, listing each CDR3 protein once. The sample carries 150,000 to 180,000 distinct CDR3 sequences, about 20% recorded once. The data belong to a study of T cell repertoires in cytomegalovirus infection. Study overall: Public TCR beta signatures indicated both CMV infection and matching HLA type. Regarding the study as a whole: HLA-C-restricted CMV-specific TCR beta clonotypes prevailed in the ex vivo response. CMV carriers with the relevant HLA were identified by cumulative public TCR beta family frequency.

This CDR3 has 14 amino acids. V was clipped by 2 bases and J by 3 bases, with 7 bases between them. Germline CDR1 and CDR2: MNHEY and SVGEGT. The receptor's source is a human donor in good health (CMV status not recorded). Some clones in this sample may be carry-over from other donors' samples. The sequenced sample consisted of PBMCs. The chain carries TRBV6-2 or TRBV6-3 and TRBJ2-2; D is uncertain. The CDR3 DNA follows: TGTGCCAGCAGTTACGTCTCTGACACCGGGGAGCTGTTTTTT. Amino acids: CASSYVSDTGELFF.